This TCR beta chain emerged from a study of shared clonotypes between healthy human individuals. The table came from immunoSEQ multiplex PCR; TCRdb's copy has only in-frame clones and leaves some out. The data hold around 700,000 clones, with 60% to 75% observed a single time. V was clipped by 5 bases and J by 3 bases; unmatched bases: 14. Germline lookup yields CDR1 SQVTM and CDR2 ANQGSEA. There are 18 residues in the CDR3. The sequence came from a woman in her thirties in good health. Sequenced input: memory CD4+ T cells sorted from blood. Indicated subset: CD45RA-negative fraction. The rearrangement joins TRBV29-1 to TRBJ2-1; 12 bases agree with TRBD2. Here the CDR3 DNA reads TGCAGCGTTCCACTGACTAGCGGGAGTGGGTACGTCTACAATGAGCAGTTCTTC. Translating gives CSVPLTSGSGYVYNEQFF.